This T cell receptor (beta chain) was sequenced in a study of T-cell memory formation after mild COVID-19. The table lists this clonotype with a few counts. This CDR3 has 13 amino acids. V gave up 6 bases and J gave up 5 bases, with 14 bases separating them. Germline CDR1 is DFQATT and CDR2 is SNEGSKA (reference sequence). TCRdb passed the 5' RACE reads through MiXCR, listing each CDR3 protein once. The sample lists around 310,000 distinct CDR3 sequences; less than 20% were seen once. The chain couples TRBV20-1 to TRBJ1-5; no firm D call. This clonotype was sampled from a man aged 18 to 30 who had mild COVID-19 (a few samples of this study predate the infection). Cell type and time point are not known. The specimen sequenced was PBMCs or a T cell subset sorted from them (not recorded which). The CDR3, as DNA: TGCAGTGCGGAGAGCGATCGCGATCAGCCCCAGCATTTT. Protein sequence: CSAESDRDQPQHF.